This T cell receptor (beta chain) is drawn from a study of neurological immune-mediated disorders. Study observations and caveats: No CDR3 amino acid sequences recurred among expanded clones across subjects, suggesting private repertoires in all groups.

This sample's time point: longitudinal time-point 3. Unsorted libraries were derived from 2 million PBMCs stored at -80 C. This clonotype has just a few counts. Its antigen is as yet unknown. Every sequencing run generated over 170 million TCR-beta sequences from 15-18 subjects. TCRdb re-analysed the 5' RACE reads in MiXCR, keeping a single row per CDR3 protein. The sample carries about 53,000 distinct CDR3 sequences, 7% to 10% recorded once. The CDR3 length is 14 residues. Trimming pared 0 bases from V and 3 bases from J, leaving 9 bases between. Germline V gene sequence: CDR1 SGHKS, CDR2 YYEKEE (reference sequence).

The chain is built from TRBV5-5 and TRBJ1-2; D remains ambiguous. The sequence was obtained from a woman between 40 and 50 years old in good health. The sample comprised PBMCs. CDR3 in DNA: TGTGCCAGCAGCTTGGGCCATTTCGACTATGGCTACACCTTC. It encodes CASSLGHFDYGYTF.